The sequence of this TCR beta chain was determined in a study of post-analysis software for immune sequencing data. Study-wide background: The cohort encompassed relapsing-remitting, secondary progressive and progressive-relapsing multiple sclerosis disease courses. Broader study findings: In multiple sclerosis, normalized Chao1 diversity was significantly below that of controls. In patients, five or six TRBV segments were more frequent than in controls, with TRBV5-6, TRBV5-1 and TRBV20-1 among them.

To note about this clonotype: Antigen specificity is unknown.

From germline, CDR1 is LGHDT and CDR2 YNNKEL (reference sequence). V was shortened by 1 base and J by 7 bases, with 16 bases between the two germline ends. The length of the CDR3 is 15 residues. Prepared libraries of TCR beta cDNA carried unique molecular identifiers. TCRdb re-called the PCR reads with MiXCR, one entry per CDR3 protein. The sample lists roughly 870,000 distinct CDR3 sequences; roughly 50% were seen once. The chain links TRBV3-1 to TRBJ1-2, with D possibly TRBD1 on 6 matching bases. This receptor was identified in a girl aged 10 to 17 with multiple sclerosis. The sample consisted of blood. The CDR3: CASSQGVVGAGGYTF. For the CDR3, the DNA is TGTGCCAGCAGCCAAGGGGTAGTGGGGGCAGGTGGCTACACCTTC.